This TCR beta chain was observed in a study of response to subunit inactivated influenza vaccine. Each CDR3 protein gets one entry after TCRdb re-called the RT-PCR reads with MiXCR. The profile shows some 850,000 distinct CDR3 sequences, about a fifth of them singletons. This clonotype was seen a few times. This CDR3 region has 14 residues. CDR1 is LGHNA and CDR2 is YNFKEQ in the germline V gene. The V end was cut by 0 bases, the J end by 1 base, with 7 bases between. This chain uses TRBV4-2 with TRBJ2-7; a possible D gene is TRBD2 (5 bases). The TCR originated in a man aged 45-65 years who received an inactivated influenza vaccine. This specimen consisted of PBMCs from blood, obtained 4 to 6 days after vaccination. The CDR3 bases are TGTGCCAGCAGCCAAGAGGGCGGGTCCTACGAGCAGTACTTC. Amino acids: CASSQEGGSYEQYF.